The entry below gives a single T cell receptor (beta chain) sequence along with its context. The sample belongs to a study of blood T cell repertoires in COVID-19. Libraries were prepared by immunoSEQ multiplex PCR; TCRdb keeps only in-frame clonotypes and omits some of them. This table holds some 68,000 clones, nearly 90% found once. This TCR was sampled from a woman in her 50s with COVID-19, enrolled during active disease. Material for sequencing was peripheral blood.

CDR3 protein: CASIKTETYEQYF. CDR3 DNA sequence: TGTGCCAGCATAAAGACAGAAACCTACGAGCAGTACTTC. V usage is TRBV28 and J usage is TRBJ2-7; D possibly corresponds to TRBD1 (5 bases). Trimming took off 7 bases at V and 2 bases at J, with 12 bases between the two ends. The CDR3 is 13 residues long. Germline CDR1 is MDHEN and CDR2 is SYDVKM.